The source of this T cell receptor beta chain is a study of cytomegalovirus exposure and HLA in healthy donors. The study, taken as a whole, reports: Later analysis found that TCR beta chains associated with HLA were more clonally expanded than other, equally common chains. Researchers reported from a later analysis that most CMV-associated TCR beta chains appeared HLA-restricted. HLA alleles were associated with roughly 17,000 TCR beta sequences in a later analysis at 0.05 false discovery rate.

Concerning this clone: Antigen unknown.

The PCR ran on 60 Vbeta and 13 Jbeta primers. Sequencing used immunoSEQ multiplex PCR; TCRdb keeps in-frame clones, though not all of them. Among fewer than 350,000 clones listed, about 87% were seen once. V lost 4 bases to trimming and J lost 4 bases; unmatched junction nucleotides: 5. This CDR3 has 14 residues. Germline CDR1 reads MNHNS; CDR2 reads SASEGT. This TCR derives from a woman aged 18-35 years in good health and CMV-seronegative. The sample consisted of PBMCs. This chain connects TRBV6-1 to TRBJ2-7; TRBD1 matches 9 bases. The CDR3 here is CASSVRDRVYEQYF. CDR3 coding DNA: TGTGCCAGCAGTGTCCGGGACAGGGTGTACGAGCAGTACTTC.